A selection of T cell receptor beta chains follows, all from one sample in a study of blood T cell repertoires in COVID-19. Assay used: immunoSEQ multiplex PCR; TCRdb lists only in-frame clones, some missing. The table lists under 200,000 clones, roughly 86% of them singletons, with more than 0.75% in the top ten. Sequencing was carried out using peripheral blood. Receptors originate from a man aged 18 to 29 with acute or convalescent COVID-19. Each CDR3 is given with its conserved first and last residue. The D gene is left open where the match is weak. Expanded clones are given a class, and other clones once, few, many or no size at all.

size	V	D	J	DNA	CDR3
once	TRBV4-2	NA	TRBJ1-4	TGTGCCAGCAGCCAAGTGGGCGCGGGGGAAAAACTGTTTTTT	CASSQVGAGEKLFF
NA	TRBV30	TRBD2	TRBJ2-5	TGTGCCTGGAGTGTACTAGCGGGGGAGACCCAGTACTTC	CAWSVLAGETQYF
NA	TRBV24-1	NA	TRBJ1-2	TGTGCCACCAGTGATCGACAGTCGTATGGCTACACCTTC	CATSDRQSYGYTF
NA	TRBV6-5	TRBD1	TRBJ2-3	TGTGCCAGCAGTCTAGGACAGGGACTCACAGATACGCAGTATTTT	CASSLGQGLTDTQYF
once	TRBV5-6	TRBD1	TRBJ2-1	TGTGCCAGCAGTTTTGGACAGGTCCTCTACAATGAGCAGTTCTTC	CASSFGQVLYNEQFF
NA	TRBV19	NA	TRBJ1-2	TGTGCCACCAGCAAAAGGGACATCAGTCACTATGGCTACACCTTC	CATSKRDISHYGYTF
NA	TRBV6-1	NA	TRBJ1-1	TGTGCCAGCAGTGAACGGGGGGCGTTTACTGAAGCTTTCTTT	CASSERGAFTEAFF
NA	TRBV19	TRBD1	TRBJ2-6	TGTGCCACCGGACAGGGCTCTGGGGCCAACGTCCTGACTTTC	CATGQGSGANVLTF
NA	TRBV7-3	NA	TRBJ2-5	TGTGCCAGCAGCGCCGGGACTGATCAAGAGACCCAGTACTTC	CASSAGTDQETQYF
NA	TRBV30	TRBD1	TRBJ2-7	TGTGCCTGGAGTCTGACAGGGGGCATCGACGAGCAGTACTTC	CAWSLTGGIDEQYF
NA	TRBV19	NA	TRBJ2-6	TGTGCCAGTAGTGTCCAGGGGACCGGGGCCAACGTCCTGACTTTC	CASSVQGTGANVLTF